This note documents a single T cell receptor (beta chain) sequence. Its antigen is not identified. TCRbeta library construction was performed incorporating unique molecular identifiers. TCRdb redid the calling of the PCR reads with MiXCR, one entry per CDR3 protein. Among more than 200,000 distinct CDR3 sequences listed, 7.5% to 9.5% were seen once. The data were obtained in a study of T-cell reconstitution after alpha-beta-depleted transplantation in children. Regarding the study as a whole: About two months after transplant, alpha-beta T cells reportedly came from several hundred expanded graft clones. Surviving recipient T cells and thymic progenitors produced the high day-60 TCRbeta diversity seen in some patients. T-cell counts and diversity at one year post-transplant came mainly from newly produced T cells.

The CDR3 length is 15 residues. V dropped 4 bases and J dropped 5; count of bases not matched to a gene: 8. The starting material was PBMCs, mostly from graft donor cells, obtained 360 days after TCRalphabeta/CD19-depleted stem cell transplant. The clonotype was recovered from a male patient between 2 and 10 years old who had a stem cell transplant for acute myeloid leukemia, so the T cells may come from the graft donor. The chain is built from TRBV12-3 or TRBV12-4 and TRBJ1-2, with 9 bases fitting TRBD1. DNA of the CDR3: TGTGCCAGCAGTTCACAGGGGGCAGGGGGGTATGGCTACACCTTC. It yields the protein CASSSQGAGGYGYTF.